The 26 T cell receptor beta chains reported below all come from one sample, sequenced in a study of T cell changes during pregnancy in multiple sclerosis. Sequencing was performed with immunoSEQ multiplex PCR; in TCRdb, only in-frame clones are kept and a portion is missing. The sample lists tens of thousands of clones; around 90% were seen once. The sample consisted of CD4+ T cells from peripheral blood mononuclear cells, taken in the second trimester of pregnancy. The receptors originated from a female donor with multiple sclerosis, enrolled in a pregnancy study.

This chain links TRBV30 with TRBJ2-7; TRBD1 aligns across 9 bases. V was pared by 5 bases and J by 6 bases, with 8 bases of the junction left unmatched. Germline values: CDR1 GTSNPN, CDR2 SVGIG (reference sequence). The CDR3 totals 13 residues. The DNA for the CDR3 is TGTGCCTGGTCCGGACAGGGGATGGGCGAGCAGTACTTC. This codes for CAWSGQGMGEQYF.

V gene TRBV7-6 combines with J gene TRBJ2-5; a weak D match, TRBD2 (5 bases). Germline values: CDR1 SGHVS, CDR2 FNYEAQ. The CDR3 loop spans 16 amino acids. The V and J ends lost 1 base and 1 base respectively, with 13 bases between them. The DNA of the CDR3 is TGTGCCAGCAGCTTAGGGGTAGCGAGTCTCCAAGAGACCCAGTACTTC. It encodes CASSLGVASLQETQYF.

This clone was detected once. The gene calls are TRBV7-9 and TRBJ2-4; D gene ambiguous. The V gene lost 2 bases and the J gene lost 3 bases, with 14 bases spanning the gap. The CDR3 runs to 16 residues. Germline V gene data show CDR1 as SEHNR and CDR2 as FQNEAQ (reference sequence). The CDR3 loop is CASSLQSSRNKNIQYF. The CDR3 region has the DNA TGTGCCAGCAGCTTACAATCGTCCAGGAACAAAAACATTCAGTACTTC.

The V call is TRBV19, the J call TRBJ1-5; tentatively, D is TRBD1 (5 bases). The CDR3 has 14 residues. The germline gives CDR1 LNHDA, CDR2 SQIVND (reference sequence). V shed 8 bases and J shed 2 bases, with 13 bases lying between them. The CDR3: CASRAGMGNQPQHF. The CDR3 DNA is TGTGCCAGTCGGGCAGGGATGGGCAATCAGCCCCAGCATTTT.

V usage is TRBV19 and J usage is TRBJ1-5, with 8 bases aligning to TRBD1. V shed 4 bases and J 6 bases; nucleotides not matched to a gene: 8. The CDR3 loop spans 15 amino acids. Germline values: CDR1 LNHDA, CDR2 SQIVND (reference sequence). The CDR3, as DNA: TGTGCCAGTAGTAGAGGACAGGGTTGGATTCAGCCCCAGCATTTT. It yields the protein CASSRGQGWIQPQHF.

The V and J genes are TRBV19 and TRBJ2-7, with TRBD1 matching 8 bases. Per germline, CDR1 LNHDA and CDR2 SQIVND (reference sequence). The CDR3 extends over 14 amino acids. J was trimmed by 6 bases and V by 4 bases; bases with no gene match: 8. CDR3: CASSTTGQGSEQYF. DNA of the CDR3: TGTGCCAGTAGTACAACCGGACAGGGATCCGAGCAGTACTTC.

This clone is medium-sized in the sample. The chain is built from TRBV5-5 and TRBJ1-1, with D uncertain. The CDR3 is made up of 12 amino acids. V lost 0 bases and J lost 6, with 6 bases in between. CDR1 is SGHKS, CDR2 YYEKEE, per germline (reference sequence). In nucleotides, the CDR3 is TGTGCCAGCAGCTTGGACTCTGCTGAAGCTTTCTTT. Translated, it gives CASSLDSAEAFF.

This clone is a singleton in its sample. The J gene is TRBJ2-5, the V gene TRBV7-9; D may be TRBD2 (6 bases). V was clipped by 3 bases and J by 3 bases, with 11 bases between them. This CDR3 has 14 residues. Germline CDR1 is SEHNR and CDR2 is FQNEAQ (reference sequence). The CDR3 here is CASSLVGGKETQYF. The DNA for the CDR3 is TGTGCCAGCAGCTTGGTTGGGGGGAAAGAGACCCAGTACTTC.

The rearrangement joins TRBV9 to TRBJ1-6; D is unclear. Per germline, CDR1 SGDLS and CDR2 YYNGEE. The CDR3 has 16 amino acids. Trimming removed 0 bases from V and 6 bases from J, with 13 bases in between. The chain's CDR3 is CASSVGQMVGNSPLHF. The CDR3, as DNA: TGTGCCAGCAGCGTAGGGCAAATGGTTGGTAATTCACCCCTCCACTTT.

CDR3 in DNA: TGTGCCAGCAGTGAGGAGGGGCGATATGGCTACACCTTC. Translating gives CASSEEGRYGYTF. The chain combines TRBV6-1 with TRBJ1-2; the D gene is possibly TRBD1 (5 bases). Germline CDR1 reads MNHNS; CDR2 reads SASEGT. The CDR3 contains 13 residues. V gave up 3 bases and J gave up 5 bases, with 10 bases separating them.

This clone was detected once. This chain joins TRBV4-1 and TRBJ2-7; TRBD1 matches 7 bases. This CDR3 is 15 amino acids long. Germline lookup yields CDR1 MGHRA and CDR2 YSYEKL. V lost 0 bases to trimming and J lost 3 bases; unmatched junction nucleotides: 5. In DNA, the CDR3 is TGCGCCAGCAGCCAAGAAAGGGACAGACTCTACGAGCAGTACTTC. Translating gives CASSQERDRLYEQYF.

The CDR3: CASSELFLGGVDYEQYF. The CDR3 bases are TGTGCCAGCAGTGAACTCTTCCTGGGCGGGGTAGACTACGAGCAGTACTTC. The rearrangement links TRBV2 to TRBJ2-7; weak D call: TRBD2 (6 bases). The germline V gene has CDR1 SNHLY and CDR2 FYNNEI. V was pared by 2 bases and J by 3 bases, with 20 bases between. This CDR3 is 17 amino acids long.

The rearrangement joins TRBV29-1 to TRBJ2-5, with a possible D match to TRBD1 (5 bases). The CDR3 runs 14 residues. Germline-derived CDR1 and CDR2 are SQVTM and ANQGSEA. Trimming removed 7 bases at V and 2 bases at J, with 17 bases between. This CDR3 is CSGRQRNFQETQYF. CDR3 DNA sequence: TGCAGCGGCCGACAGAGGAACTTTCAAGAGACCCAGTACTTC.

This chain connects TRBV6-8 to TRBJ2-1; D perhaps matches TRBD2 (5 bases). Trimming removed 6 bases from V and 5 bases from J, with 17 bases in between. Germline assignment: CDR1 MNHGY and CDR2 SAAAGT. The CDR3 length is 15 residues. As DNA, the CDR3 is TGTGCCAGCAGACCAACTAGGAGCCAGGACAATGAGCAGTTCTTC. This encodes CASRPTRSQDNEQFF.

The genes are TRBV11-2 and TRBJ1-2, with 7 bases fitting TRBD1. Germline CDR1 is SGHAT and CDR2 is FQNNGV. J lost 0 bases, V lost 4 bases, and 5 bases had no gene match. The length of the CDR3 is 15 residues. CDR3 amino acids: CASSSWTGSNYGYTF. CDR3 bases: TGTGCCAGCAGCTCTTGGACAGGATCTAACTATGGCTACACCTTC.

The V gene is TRBV29-1, the J gene TRBJ2-5; TRBD1 matches 8 bases. CDR1 is SQVTM and CDR2 is ANQGSEA in the germline V gene. V lost 3 bases and J lost 4; bases outside the gene matches: 7. The CDR3 contains 14 residues. The CDR3 loop reads CSVEIGQGVETQYF. Written as DNA, the CDR3 is TGCAGCGTTGAGATCGGACAGGGTGTAGAGACCCAGTACTTC.

The gene calls are TRBV2 and TRBJ2-7; D remains unclear. The V gene's germline CDR1 is SNHLY and CDR2 FYNNEI. Trimming left V 4 bases short and J 1 base short, with 11 bases between. This CDR3 has 14 residues. CDR3 DNA: TGTGCCAGCAGTGTAAAAACGAGGTCCTACGAGCAGTACTTC. Its translation: CASSVKTRSYEQYF. The whole variable domain, filled in from reference TRBV2 and TRBJ2-7, reads EPEVTQTPSHQVTQMGQEVILRCVPISNHLYFYWYRQILGQKVEFLVSFYNNEISEKSEIFDDQFSVERPDGSNFTLKIRSTKLEDSAMYFCASSVKTRSYEQYFGPGTRLTVT.

This clone has only one observation. The chain couples TRBV19 to TRBJ2-1, with 10 positions matching TRBD2. CDR3 size: 17 residues. Germline CDR1 and CDR2: LNHDA and SQIVND (reference sequence). Losses at the gene ends were 1 base for V and 4 bases for J; bases not matched to a gene: 7. The CDR3 here is CASSIGPGAGGYNEQFF. The CDR3 bases are TGTGCCAGTAGTATAGGGCCCGGAGCGGGGGGGTACAATGAGCAGTTCTTC.

This clone was observed a few times. The chain has TRBV7-9 and TRBJ2-2; weak D call: TRBD2 (6 bases). The CDR3 consists of 14 residues. The germline CDR1 and CDR2 sequences are SEHNR and FQNEAQ (reference sequence). Trimming pared 8 bases from V and 0 bases from J, leaving 10 bases between. The CDR3 is CASVGTANTGELFF. Here the CDR3 DNA reads TGTGCCAGCGTCGGGACTGCGAACACCGGGGAGCTGTTTTTT.

CDR3 amino acids: CASSLVRQGNTEAFF. The CDR3 bases are TGTGCCAGCAGCTTGGTCCGTCAGGGGAACACTGAAGCTTTCTTT. The genes are TRBV5-6 and TRBJ1-1, with D tentatively TRBD1 (5 bases). V was clipped by 0 bases and J by 1 base, with 10 bases between them. The germline V gene has CDR1 SGHDT and CDR2 YYEEEE. The CDR3 covers 15 residues.

The chain combines TRBV1 with TRBJ1-5; TRBD1, as called in the table, went unchecked against the DNA. TRBV1 is assigned pseudogene status. The CDR3 spans 17 residues. The chain's CDR3 is CTSSPATTDRENQPQHF. As DNA, the CDR3 is TGCACCAGCAGCCCAGCTACCACCGACAGGGAAAATCAGCCCCAGCATTTT.

This chain links TRBV9 with TRBJ2-1, with 14 bases aligning to TRBD2. This CDR3 has 15 amino acids. Germline lookup yields CDR1 SGDLS and CDR2 YYNGEE. The V gene end was trimmed by 7 bases and the J gene end by 2 bases; junction bases not matched to a gene: 2. CDR3 sequence: CASGTSGGTYNEQFF. Here the CDR3 DNA reads TGTGCCAGCGGGACTAGCGGGGGCACCTACAATGAGCAGTTCTTC.

V usage is TRBV4-2 and J usage is TRBJ1-4; a possible D gene is TRBD1 (5 bases). The CDR3 is 16 residues long. Per the germline V gene, CDR1 is LGHNA and CDR2 is YNFKEQ. Trimming removed 3 bases from V and 7 bases from J, with 18 bases in between. As DNA, the CDR3 is TGTGCCAGCAGCCATTTTGGTGGAGGGGAGAGTGAAAAACTGTTTTTT. Protein product: CASSHFGGGESEKLFF.

CDR3 sequence: CASSLVSGEWAEAFF. The CDR3, as DNA: TGCGCCAGCAGCTTGGTCTCGGGGGAATGGGCTGAAGCTTTCTTT. The chain employs TRBV5-1 and TRBJ1-1; TRBD1 is a possible D gene (5 bases). V lost 0 bases and J lost 6, with 15 bases in between. Germline V CDR1 and CDR2: SGHRS, YFSETQ. The CDR3 is 15 residues long.

About this clone itself: Other DNA sequences in this sample translate to the same CDR3. This chain joins TRBV5-1 and TRBJ2-3; D is possibly TRBD1 (5 bases). Germline assignment: CDR1 SGHRS and CDR2 YFSETQ. V was shortened by 4 bases and J by 3 bases, with 9 bases between the two germline ends. This CDR3 is built from 13 residues. In nucleotides, the CDR3 is TGCGCCAGCAGCGGGGCGCGGACAGATACGCAGTATTTT. This encodes CASSGARTDTQYF.

The chain carries TRBV7-7 and TRBJ2-2; no definite D call. V lost 2 bases and J lost 1, with 5 bases in between. The CDR3 spans 14 residues. The V gene's germline CDR1 is SSHAT and CDR2 FNYEAQ (reference sequence). The CDR3 protein is CASSLQQNTGELFF. Here the CDR3 DNA reads TGTGCCAGCAGCTTACAACAGAACACCGGGGAGCTGTTTTTT.